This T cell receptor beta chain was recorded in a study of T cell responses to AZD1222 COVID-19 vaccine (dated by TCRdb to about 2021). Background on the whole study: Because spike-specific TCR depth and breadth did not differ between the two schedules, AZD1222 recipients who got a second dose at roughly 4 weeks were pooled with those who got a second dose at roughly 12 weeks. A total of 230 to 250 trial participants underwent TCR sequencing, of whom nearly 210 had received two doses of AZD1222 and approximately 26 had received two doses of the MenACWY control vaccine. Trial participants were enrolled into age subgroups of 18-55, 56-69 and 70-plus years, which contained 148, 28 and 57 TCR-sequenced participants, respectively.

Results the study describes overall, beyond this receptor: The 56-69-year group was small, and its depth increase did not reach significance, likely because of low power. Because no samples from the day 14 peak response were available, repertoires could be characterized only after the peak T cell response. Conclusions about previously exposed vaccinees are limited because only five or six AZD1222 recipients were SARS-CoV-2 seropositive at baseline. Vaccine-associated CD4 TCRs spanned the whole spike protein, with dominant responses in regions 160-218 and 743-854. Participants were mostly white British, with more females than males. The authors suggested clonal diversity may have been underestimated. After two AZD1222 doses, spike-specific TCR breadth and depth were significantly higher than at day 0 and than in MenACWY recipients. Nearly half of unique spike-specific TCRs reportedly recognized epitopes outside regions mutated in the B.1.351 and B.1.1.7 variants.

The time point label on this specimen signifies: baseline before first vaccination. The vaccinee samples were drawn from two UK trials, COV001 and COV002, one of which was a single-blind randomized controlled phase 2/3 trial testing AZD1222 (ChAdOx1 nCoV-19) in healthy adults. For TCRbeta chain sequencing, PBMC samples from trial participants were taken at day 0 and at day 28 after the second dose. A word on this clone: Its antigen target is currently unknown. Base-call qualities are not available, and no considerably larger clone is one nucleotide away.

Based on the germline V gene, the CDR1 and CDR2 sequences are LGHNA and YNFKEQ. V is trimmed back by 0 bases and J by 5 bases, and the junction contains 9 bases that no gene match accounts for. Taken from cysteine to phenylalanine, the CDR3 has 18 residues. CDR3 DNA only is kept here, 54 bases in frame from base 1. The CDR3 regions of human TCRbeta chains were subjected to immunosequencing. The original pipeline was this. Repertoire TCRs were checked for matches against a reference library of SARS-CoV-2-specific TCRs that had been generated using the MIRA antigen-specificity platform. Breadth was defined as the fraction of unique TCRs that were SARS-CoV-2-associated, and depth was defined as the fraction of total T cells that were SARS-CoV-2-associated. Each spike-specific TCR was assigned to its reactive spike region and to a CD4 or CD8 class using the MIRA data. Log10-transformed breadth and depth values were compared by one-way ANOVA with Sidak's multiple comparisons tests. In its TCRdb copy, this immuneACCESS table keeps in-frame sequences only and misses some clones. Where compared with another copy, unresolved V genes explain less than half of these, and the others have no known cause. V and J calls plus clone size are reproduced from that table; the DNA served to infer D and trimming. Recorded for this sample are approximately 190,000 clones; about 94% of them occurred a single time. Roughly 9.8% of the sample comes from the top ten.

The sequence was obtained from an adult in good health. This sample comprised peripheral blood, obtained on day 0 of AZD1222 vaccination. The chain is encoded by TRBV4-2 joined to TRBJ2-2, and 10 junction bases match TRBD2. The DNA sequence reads TGTGCCAGCAGCCAAGATCCCTGGGGGACTAGCGATACCGGGGAGCTGTTTTTT. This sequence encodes CASSQDPWGTSDTGELFF.